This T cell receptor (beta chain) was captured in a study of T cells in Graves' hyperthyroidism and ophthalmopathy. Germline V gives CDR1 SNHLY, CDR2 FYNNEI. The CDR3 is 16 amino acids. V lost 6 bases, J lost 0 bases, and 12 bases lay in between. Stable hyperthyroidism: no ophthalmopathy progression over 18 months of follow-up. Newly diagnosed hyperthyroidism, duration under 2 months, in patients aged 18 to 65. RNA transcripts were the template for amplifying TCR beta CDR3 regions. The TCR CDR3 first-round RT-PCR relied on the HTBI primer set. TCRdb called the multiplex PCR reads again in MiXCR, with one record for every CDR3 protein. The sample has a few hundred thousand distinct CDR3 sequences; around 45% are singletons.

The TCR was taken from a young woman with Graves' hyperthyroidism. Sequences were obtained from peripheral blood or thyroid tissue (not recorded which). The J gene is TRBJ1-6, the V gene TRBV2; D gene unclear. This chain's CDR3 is CASRDKRSSYNSPLHF. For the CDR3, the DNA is TGTGCCAGCAGAGATAAGAGGAGCTCCTATAATTCACCCCTCCACTTT.